This TCR beta chain was captured by sequencing in a study of cytomegalovirus exposure and HLA in healthy donors. On the study more broadly: One earlier analysis, a look at 150 million to 200 million T cells, found 100 million to 130 million unique TCR beta sequences.

This clone was seen more than once but under ten times. What it binds is not known. Study-wide findings and caveats: Available immune exposure information covered CMV serostatus only.

The PCR had 60 Vbeta and 13 Jbeta primers. Using immunoSEQ multiplex PCR, the repertoire was profiled, and TCRdb retains in-frame clones only, with some absent. The data contain under 150,000 clones, approximately 85% of them singletons. Germline CDR1 SNHLY, CDR2 FYNNEI. V shed 7 bases and J 6 bases; nucleotides not matched to a gene: 7. The CDR3 extends over 14 amino acids. The receptor comes from a boy between 5 and 17 years old in good health and CMV-seronegative. Sequencing was performed on PBMCs. The chain employs TRBV2 and TRBJ2-2, with 8 bases that match TRBD2. The CDR3 coding sequence is TGTGCCAGCATCCGGGGGGGCGTCTCCGGGGAGCTGTTTTTT. This codes for CASIRGGVSGELFF.